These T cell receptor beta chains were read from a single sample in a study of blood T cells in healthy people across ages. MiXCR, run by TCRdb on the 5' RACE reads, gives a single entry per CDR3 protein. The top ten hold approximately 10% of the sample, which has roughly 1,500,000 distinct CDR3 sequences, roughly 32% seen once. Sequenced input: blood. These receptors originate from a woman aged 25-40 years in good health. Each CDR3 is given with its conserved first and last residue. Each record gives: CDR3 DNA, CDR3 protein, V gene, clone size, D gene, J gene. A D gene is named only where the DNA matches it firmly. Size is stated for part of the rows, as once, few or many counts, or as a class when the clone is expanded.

TGTGCCAGCTCCCACCGACCGGGAGGAGAGCAGTACTTC,CASSHRPGGEQYF,TRBV6-4,-,TRBD2,TRBJ2-7
TGTGCCAGCAGTCCCTCGACTAGAAACAATGAGCAGTTCTTC,CASSPSTRNNEQFF,TRBV12-3/TRBV12-4,few,-,TRBJ2-1
TGCGCCAGCAGCTCCGACAGGGGGCGTGATGAGCAGTTCTTC,CASSSDRGRDEQFF,TRBV5-1,-,TRBD1,TRBJ2-1
TGCAGTGCTAGAGACCATAAACGGGACGGAGGATACGAGCAGTACTTC,CSARDHKRDGGYEQYF,TRBV20-1,-,-,TRBJ2-7
TGTGCCAGCAGCTTCGCCCTGACTAGCGGGGGGTACCAAGAGACCCAGTACTTC,CASSFALTSGGYQETQYF,TRBV5-5,once,TRBD2,TRBJ2-5
TGCGCCAGCAGCCAAGCAGTAGGGGAAGGGCCCTATGGCTACACCTTC,CASSQAVGEGPYGYTF,TRBV4-1,few,-,TRBJ1-2
TGCGCCAGCAGCCAAGCGACAGGGGAGCCCCAGCATTTT,CASSQATGEPQHF,TRBV4-1,-,TRBD1,TRBJ1-5
TGCAGTGCTAGAGATCCGTTGCAGGTTCCGCACACAGATACGCAGTATTTT,CSARDPLQVPHTDTQYF,TRBV20-1,few,-,TRBJ2-3
TGCAGTGCTAGAGTAGCCCCTGGGGGGAGCTACGAGCAGTACTTC,CSARVAPGGSYEQYF,TRBV20-1,many,-,TRBJ2-7
TGTGCCTGGGCCCCAAGGGGGCACTCCTACGAGCAGTACTTC,CAWAPRGHSYEQYF,TRBV30,few,TRBD1,TRBJ2-7
TGCAGTGCTAAAACTCCGGGGGCCAGGGAGCTGTTTTTT,CSAKTPGARELFF,TRBV20-1,few,-,TRBJ2-2
TGTGCCAGCAGCTTCAAAGGACTAGCGGGGGGGCAAGTCGGCAGTGAGCAGTTCTTC,CASSFKGLAGGQVGSEQFF,TRBV7-2,-,TRBD2,TRBJ2-1
TGCGCCAGCAGCCAAGATCAGAGGGACGAAGCTTTCTTT,CASSQDQRDEAFF,TRBV4-1,-,-,TRBJ1-1
TGTGCCAGCAGCGAAAGGGGCAGTAACTCCTACGAGCAGTACTTC,CASSERGSNSYEQYF,TRBV9,-,-,TRBJ2-7
TGTGCCAGCACTTTAACAGAGAACACTGAAGCTTTCTTT,CASTLTENTEAFF,TRBV6-1,few,-,TRBJ1-1
TGTGCCAGCAGGCAAACCACGGGACACTCGTCCTACGAGCAGTACTTC,CASRQTTGHSSYEQYF,TRBV6-1,few,-,TRBJ2-7
TGTGCCATCAGTGAGCGTACAGGGGCCAAAGAGACCCAGTACTTC,CAISERTGAKETQYF,TRBV10-3,-,TRBD1,TRBJ2-5
TGTGCCACCAGTGACACTGGACAGGGATCAGATACGCAGTATTTT,CATSDTGQGSDTQYF,TRBV24-1,-,TRBD1,TRBJ2-3
TGCAGTGCTAGTCCCAACTCGAACACTGAAGCTTTCTTT,CSASPNSNTEAFF,TRBV20-1,few,-,TRBJ1-1
TGTGCCAGCAGTGTCGGCCTGGACGGGGATACGCAGTATTTT,CASSVGLDGDTQYF,TRBV6-1,few,-,TRBJ2-3
TGCAGCGTGGCTTCCCTCAAGGGGGAGACCCAGTACTTC,CSVASLKGETQYF,TRBV29-1,-,-,TRBJ2-5
TGTGCCAGCAGCTTATCTAGGGGGCGAGCAGATACGCAGTATTTT,CASSLSRGRADTQYF,TRBV12-3/TRBV12-4,few,TRBD1,TRBJ2-3
TGCGCCAGCAGCTTGGAGGGGGCTTATATCTATGAGCAGTTCTTC,CASSLEGAYIYEQFF,TRBV5-1,-,TRBD1,TRBJ2-1
TGTGCCAGCAGCGCGCCGACCGGGACAGGGAGTGGCTGCACCTTC,CASSAPTGTGSGCTF,TRBV9,-,TRBD1,TRBJ1-2
TGTGCCAGCTCACCTATAGACAGGGGAGGCCACGAGCAGTACTTC,CASSPIDRGGHEQYF,TRBV18,-,TRBD1,TRBJ2-7
TGTGCCAGCAGCTCCTTGAGGGACAGGGTGGGGGAGACCCAGTACTTC,CASSSLRDRVGETQYF,TRBV5-6,-,TRBD1,TRBJ2-5
TGTGCCAGCAGTTTGGACGCGGGAGGAATAGAGACCCAGTACTTC,CASSLDAGGIETQYF,TRBV28,-,TRBD2,TRBJ2-5
TGTGCCAGCAGCTCCCTCCAGGGCCGTCGTCGGGAGCTGTTTTTT,CASSSLQGRRRELFF,TRBV7-9,once,-,TRBJ2-2
TGTGCCAGCAGCTTGGGCGGGACCCTAAGGACAGATACGCAGTATTTT,CASSLGGTLRTDTQYF,TRBV11-3,-,-,TRBJ2-3
TGTGCCAGTAGTGTCCGGGACAGGGTCCCTGAAGCTTTCTTT,CASSVRDRVPEAFF,TRBV19,-,TRBD1,TRBJ1-1
TGTGCCAGCAGTTTGGCGGGACTCCTCATCATTGAGCAGTTCTTC,CASSLAGLLIIEQFF,TRBV28,few,-,TRBJ2-1
TGCAGTGCGACGACAGGGGGCGCGGATTTGGGCGAGCAGTACTTC,CSATTGGADLGEQYF,TRBV20-1,once,TRBD1,TRBJ2-7
TGTGCCAGCAGTCCTATCAACGGCCTCAATCAGCCCCAGCATTTT,CASSPINGLNQPQHF,TRBV27,-,-,TRBJ1-5
TGCGCCAGCAGCTCGCGGACTGGGACAGGGGAAGGCTCCACCTTC,CASSSRTGTGEGSTF,TRBV5-1,-,TRBD1,TRBJ1-2
TGTGCCAGCCCGTCCGGGACTAGCGGGAGGGGAGCGGCAGATACGCAGTATTTT,CASPSGTSGRGAADTQYF,TRBV27,-,TRBD2,TRBJ2-3
TGTGCCAGCAGCCCCAAACGGGGAGACACCGGGGAGCTGTTTTTT,CASSPKRGDTGELFF,TRBV11-1,-,-,TRBJ2-2
TGCAGCGTCGTCAGCGGGGGGGCCGTCGAGCCCCAGTTGGGGTACGAGCAGTACTTC,CSVVSGGAVEPQLGYEQYF,TRBV29-1,many,TRBD2,TRBJ2-7
TGTGCCAGCAGTCAAAAGAAGACTAGCGGGAGTGGGGAGACCCAGTACTTC,CASSQKKTSGSGETQYF,TRBV6-6,-,TRBD2,TRBJ2-5
TGCGCCAGCAGCCGGGACTCTTCGAACACTGAAGCTTTCTTT,CASSRDSSNTEAFF,TRBV4-1,few,-,TRBJ1-1
TGTGCCAGCAGCAACGACAGGGGGCTATCCAACGTCCGGACTTTC,CASSNDRGLSNVRTF,TRBV7-9,-,TRBD1,TRBJ2-6
TGTGCCAGCAGTTCTGAACAGGGGGCTGCGGCCGTCGATGGCTACACCTTC,CASSSEQGAAAVDGYTF,TRBV27,-,TRBD1,TRBJ1-2
TGTGCCAGCACTTCAGGGGGACAGCTTGTCTATGGCTACACCTTC,CASTSGGQLVYGYTF,TRBV28,-,TRBD1,TRBJ1-2
TGCGCCAGCAGCCCGGTGACGGTAGGGACAGGAAGAACTGAAGCTTTCTTT,CASSPVTVGTGRTEAFF,TRBV5-1,-,TRBD1,TRBJ1-1
TGTGCCAGCAGTGATTGGGTCAACCAAGAGACCCAGTACTTC,CASSDWVNQETQYF,TRBV6-5,few,-,TRBJ2-5
TGTGCCAGCAGCTTAGCGCGTCAAGCTGATTTCATTAATGAGCAGTTCTTC,CASSLARQADFINEQFF,TRBV7-6,-,-,TRBJ2-1
TGCAGCGTTGTTTCGGGACACGAGCAGTACTTC,CSVVSGHEQYF,TRBV29-1,many,-,TRBJ2-7
TGTGCCAGCAGCCCGCAACTAGCGGAGAGCACAGATACGCAGTATTTT,CASSPQLAESTDTQYF,TRBV5-5,many,TRBD2,TRBJ2-3
TGTGCCTCGGGGGGACTAGCGGGGAATGAGCAGTTCTTC,CASGGLAGNEQFF,TRBV12-3/TRBV12-4,-,TRBD2,TRBJ2-1
TGCGCCAGCCGCTCTAGCGGGAGGAATCTGGGTACAGATACGCAGTATTTT,CASRSSGRNLGTDTQYF,TRBV4-1,few,TRBD2,TRBJ2-3
TGTGCCAGCAGGGGGGAGAAGAACTATGGCTACACCTTC,CASRGEKNYGYTF,TRBV7-6,once,-,TRBJ1-2
TGCAGTGCCCCAGAGGGGGGTTGGGGTCAGCCCCAGCATTTT,CSAPEGGWGQPQHF,TRBV20-1,once,-,TRBJ1-5